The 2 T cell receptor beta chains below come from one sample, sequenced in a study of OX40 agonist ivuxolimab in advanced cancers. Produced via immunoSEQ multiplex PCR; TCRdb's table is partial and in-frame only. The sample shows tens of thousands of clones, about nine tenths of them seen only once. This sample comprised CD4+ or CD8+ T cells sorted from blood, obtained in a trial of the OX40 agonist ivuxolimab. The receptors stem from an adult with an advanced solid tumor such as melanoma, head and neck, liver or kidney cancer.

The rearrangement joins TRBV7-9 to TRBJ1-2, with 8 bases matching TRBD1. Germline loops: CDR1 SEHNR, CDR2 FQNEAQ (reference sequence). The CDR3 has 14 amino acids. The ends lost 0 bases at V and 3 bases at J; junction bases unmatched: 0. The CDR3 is CASSLATGDYGYTF. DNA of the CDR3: TGTGCCAGCAGCTTAGCGACAGGGGACTATGGCTACACCTTC. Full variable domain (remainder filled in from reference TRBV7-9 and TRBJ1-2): DTGVSQNPRHKITKRGQNVTFRCDPISEHNRLYWYRQTLGQGPEFLTYFQNEAQLEKSRLLSDRFSAERPKGSFSTLEIQRTEQGDSAMYLCASSLATGDYGYTFGSGTRLTVV.

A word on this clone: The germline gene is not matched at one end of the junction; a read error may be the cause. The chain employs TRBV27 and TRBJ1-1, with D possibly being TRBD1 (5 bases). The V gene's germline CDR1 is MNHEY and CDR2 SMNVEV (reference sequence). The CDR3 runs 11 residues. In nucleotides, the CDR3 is TGTGTCAGCTGGGGACACACTGAAGCTTTCTTT. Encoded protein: CVSWGHTEAFF.